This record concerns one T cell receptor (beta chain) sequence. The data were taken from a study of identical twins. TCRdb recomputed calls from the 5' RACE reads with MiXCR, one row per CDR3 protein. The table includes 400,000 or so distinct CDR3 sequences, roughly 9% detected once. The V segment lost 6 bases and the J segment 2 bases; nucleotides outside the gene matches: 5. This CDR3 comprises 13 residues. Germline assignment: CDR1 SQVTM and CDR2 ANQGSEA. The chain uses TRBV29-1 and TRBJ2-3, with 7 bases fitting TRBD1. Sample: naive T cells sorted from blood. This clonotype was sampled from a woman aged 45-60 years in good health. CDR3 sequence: CSVTGRFTDTQYF. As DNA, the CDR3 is TGCAGCGTGACAGGGCGCTTCACAGATACGCAGTATTTT.